These 2 T cell receptor beta chains were all obtained from the same sample, sequenced in a study of T cell responses to AZD1222 COVID-19 vaccine. The protocol was immunoSEQ multiplex PCR, while the TCRdb copy is restricted to in-frame clones and leaves out a portion. The repertoire includes 110,000 to 150,000 clones, around 93% of them detected once, and 9.1% sits in the top ten. Specimen: peripheral blood, collected on day 0 of AZD1222 vaccination. These receptors all stem from an adult in good health.

The J gene is TRBJ2-7, the V gene TRBV7-2; TRBD1 agrees at 7 bases. Germline CDR1 SGHTA, CDR2 FQGNSA. The CDR3 loop spans 15 amino acids. The ends lost 4 bases at V and 2 bases at J; junction bases unmatched: 8. Here the CDR3 reads CASSWTGHGPYEQYF. In DNA form, the CDR3 reads TGTGCCAGCAGCTGGACAGGACATGGGCCCTACGAGCAGTACTTC. Drawing the rest from reference TRBV7-2 and TRBJ2-7, the complete variable domain is GAGVSQSPSNKVTEKGKDVELRCDPISGHTALYWYRQSLGQGLEFLIYFQGNSAPDKSGLPSDRFSAERTGGSVSTLTIQRTQQEDSAVYLCASSWTGHGPYEQYFGPGTRLTVT.

The V gene is TRBV27, the J gene TRBJ1-2; D is perhaps TRBD1 (5 bases). The CDR3 loop spans 12 amino acids. The germline V gene has CDR1 MNHEY and CDR2 SMNVEV (reference sequence). Trimming cost V 5 bases and J 2 bases, with 6 bases left between them. DNA of the CDR3: TGTGCCAGCAGTCCAGGGAACTATGGCTACACCTTC. Translated: CASSPGNYGYTF.